This T cell receptor (beta chain) was recorded in a study of T cell repertoires in aging, cancer and after chemotherapy. Looking at the study overall: The whole study produced a dataset of millions of TCR reads.

Concerning this clonotype itself: What it binds is not known.

Study-wide results and limits: No conclusions about immunological memory after chemotherapy can be drawn from the repertoire data. In cancer patients, declining TCR diversity with age involved lost richness and lost evenness.

Peripheral blood genomic DNA, not sorted cells or RNA, was the template. TRB rearrangements spanning V, D and J were amplified using mixed TRB-A/B primers. TCRdb called the multiplex PCR reads again in MiXCR, with one record for every CDR3 protein. The top ten clones hold about 7.3% of a sample with under 7,500 distinct CDR3 sequences, about 32% of them seen once. This CDR3 region has 14 residues. Germline V CDR1 and CDR2: PRHDT, FYEKMQ (reference sequence). V lost 8 bases, J lost 2 bases, and 14 bases lay in between. The clonotype comes from a human donor with a blood cancer. V is TRBV13 and J is TRBJ2-3, with D perhaps being TRBD1 or TRBD2 (6 bases each). The material sequenced was blood. This CDR3 is CASFGGSDTDTQYF. The CDR3 DNA is TGTGCCAGCTTCGGGGGCAGCGACACAGATACGCAGTATTTT. Filled out from reference TRBV13 and TRBJ2-3, the complete variable domain reads AAGVIQSPRHLIKEKRETATLKCYPIPRHDTVYWYQQGPGQDPQFLISFYEKMQSDKGSIPDRFSAQQFSDYHSELNMSSLELGDSALYFCASFGGSDTDTQYFGPGTRLTVL.